Following are 23 T cell receptor beta chains from one sample sequenced in a study of T cells in women clearing cervical HPV infection. TCRdb's table, derived via immunoSEQ multiplex PCR, lists solely in-frame clones and lacks some. This sample contains about 48,000 clones. Material for sequencing was blood buffy coat. The receptors stem from a woman aged 18-70 years with a cervical HPV16 infection that either progressed to CIN3+ or cleared (not recorded which).

The covered CDR3 bases are TGCGCCAGCAGCCAGTTCGGACAGGGAGCTAAGACC. Amino acid sequence: CASSQFGQGAKT. The whole CDR3 reads CASSQFGQGAKTQYF. The V gene is TRBV4-1, the J gene TRBJ2-5, with 8 bases lining up with TRBD1. From the germline J gene comes the end of the CDR3, since the read stops 3 residues before it. J gave up 6 bases and V 3 bases, and 9 bases lay outside the gene matches. The CDR3 spans 15 residues. The germline V gene has CDR1 MGHRA and CDR2 YSYEKL.

In the case of this clone: The CDR3 is cut off 3 residues early in the read; its end comes from the germline J gene. The rearrangement links TRBV29-1 to TRBJ2-7, with D perhaps TRBD1 (5 bases). CDR3 length equals 12 residues. Germline CDR1 reads SQVTM; CDR2 reads ANQGSEA. Between the trimmed V and J ends, which lost 4 bases and 2 bases, there was a span of 9 bases. The covered CDR3 bases are TGCAGCGTTGGGTGGGGCCCCTACGAG. It encodes CSVGWGPYE. The CDR3 in its entirety is CSVGWGPYEQYF.

Worth noting for this clone: Coverage ceases 3 residues before the CDR3 finishes, and the germline J gene fills in the end. J is TRBJ2-5 and V is TRBV27, with 14 bases fitting TRBD2. V lost 6 bases, J lost 4 bases, and 10 bases stayed unmatched. The CDR3 has 17 residues. CDR1 and CDR2 from the germline V gene are MNHEY and SMNVEV (reference sequence). The CDR3 reads CASRDPFGLAGGETQYF. The CDR3 DNA, read in part, is TGTGCCAGCAGAGACCCATTCGGACTAGCGGGAGGAGAGACC.

A note on this clone: The CDR3 end is not reached by the read, which stops 3 residues before it; the germline J gene fills it in. This chain uses TRBV29-1 with TRBJ1-5; D may be TRBD1 (6 bases). Germline values: CDR1 SQVTM, CDR2 ANQGSEA. V lost 5 bases, J lost 3 bases, and 14 bases lay in between. The CDR3 consists of 14 residues. The CDR3 DNA, read in part, is TGCAGCGTTCGGCTGGACAGTTCCAATCAGCCC. It codes for CSVRLDSSNQP. The complete CDR3 reads CSVRLDSSNQPQHF. Variable domain in full (rest from reference TRBV29-1 and TRBJ1-5): SAVISQKPSRDICQRGTSLTIQCQVDSQVTMMFWYRQQPGQSLTLIATANQGSEATYESGFVIDKFPISRPNLTFSTLTVSNMSPEDSSIYLCSVRLDSSNQPQHFGDGTRLSIL.

Remarks on this clone: The CDR3 end lies 3 residues beyond the end of the read and is filled in from the germline J gene. V and J are TRBV5-6 and TRBJ2-1; 7 nucleotides match TRBD2. Germline assignment: CDR1 SGHDT and CDR2 YYEEEE. Trimming removed 4 bases from V and 5 bases from J; junction bases left unmatched: 9. The CDR3 extends over 15 amino acids. The covered CDR3 bases are TGTGCCAGCAGCCAAATACTAGCGACCAACAATGAG. Translation gives CASSQILATNNE. The entire CDR3 protein reads CASSQILATNNEQFF.

Concerning this clone: Sequencing ends 3 residues short of the CDR3 end; the germline J gene provides the rest. V is TRBV6-4 and J is TRBJ1-5, with 12 bases that match TRBD1. This CDR3 spans 17 amino acids. Trimming at V came to 2 bases and at J to 0 bases, leaving 2 bases not matched to a gene. CDR1 and CDR2 from the germline V gene are MRHNA and SNTAGT. The CDR3 reads CASSDGTGGHSNQPQHF. The sequenced CDR3 bases are TGTGCCAGCAGTGACGGGACAGGGGGCCATAGCAATCAGCCC.

Comment on this clone: The CDR3 extends 3 residues past the end of the read, so its final part is completed from the germline J gene. This chain links TRBV20-1 with TRBJ1-5; TRBD1 aligns across 8 bases. The V segment lost 5 bases and the J segment 6 bases; nucleotides outside the gene matches: 6. The CDR3 covers 13 residues. In germline, CDR1 is DFQATT, CDR2 SNEGSKA (reference sequence). CDR3 DNA, as far as it was read: TGCAGTGCTCCCGGACAGGGCTTTCAGCCC. Amino acid sequence: CSAPGQGFQP. In full, the CDR3 reads CSAPGQGFQPQHF.

Comment on this clone: Read coverage stops 3 residues before the CDR3 terminus; the germline J gene supplies the remainder. This chain joins TRBV19 and TRBJ2-4, with D tentatively TRBD1 (7 bases). Germline V gives CDR1 LNHDA, CDR2 SQIVND (reference sequence). V lost 3 bases to trimming and J lost 3 bases, with 12 bases between them. The CDR3 contains 15 residues. The DNA read from the CDR3 is TGTGCCAGTAGTATGGAGGGGGCGGTCAAAAACATT. Amino acid sequence: CASSMEGAVKNI. The entire CDR3 sequence reads CASSMEGAVKNIQYF.

The CDR3 loop reads CASSLGTWSSETQYF. The CDR3 DNA, read in part, is TGTGCCAGCAGCTTGGGGACTTGGTCGTCAGAGACC. The chain links TRBV5-6 to TRBJ2-5; the D gene is possibly TRBD2 (5 bases). Read data end 3 residues before the CDR3 end; the end is taken from the germline J gene. The length of the CDR3 is 15 residues. V lost 0 bases, J lost 4 bases, and 13 bases lay in between. Germline assignment: CDR1 SGHDT and CDR2 YYEEEE. The variable domain in full, with the rest retrieved from reference TRBV5-6 and TRBJ2-5, is DAGVTQSPTHLIKTRGQQVTLRCSPKSGHDTVSWYQQALGQGPQFIFQYYEEEERQRGNFPDRFSGHQFPNYSSELNVNALLLGDSALYLCASSLGTWSSETQYFGPGTRLLVL.

The CDR3 protein is CASRFSGAEAFF. The sequenced CDR3 bases are TGTGCCAGCAGGTTTTCAGGAGCAGAA. V gene TRBV6-2 or TRBV6-3 combines with J gene TRBJ1-1; D call uncertain. The CDR3 is cut off 3 residues early in the read; its end comes from the germline J gene. Germline lookup yields CDR1 MNHEY and CDR2 SVGEGT. CDR3 length: 12 residues.

The part of the CDR3 DNA that was read is TGTGCCAGCAGCTTGGCAGGGTCAGATACG. This codes for CASSLAGSDT. The entire CDR3 sequence reads CASSLAGSDTQYF. The gene calls are TRBV7-9 and TRBJ2-3; tentatively, D is TRBD1 (5 bases). The sequence runs out 3 residues before the end of the CDR3; the remainder is reconstructed from the germline J gene. The CDR3 runs to 13 residues. Germline CDR1 SEHNR, CDR2 FQNEAQ (reference sequence). The V end was cut by 3 bases, the J end by 4 bases, with 8 bases between.

Notes on this clone: The read finishes 3 residues shy of the CDR3 end, and the germline J gene is used to complete it. V is TRBV20-1 and J is TRBJ2-1, with 7 bases identical to TRBD1. The V gene's germline CDR1 is DFQATT and CDR2 SNEGSKA (reference sequence). After removal of 3 bases from V and 9 bases from J, the junction contained 2 bases not matched to a gene. The length of the CDR3 is 11 residues. The sequenced CDR3 bases are TGCAGTGCTAGGACAGGGCTTGAG. Its protein is CSARTGLE. The full CDR3 protein is CSARTGLEQFF.

Notes on this clone: The read stops 3 residues short of the end of the CDR3; the missing end is completed from the germline J gene. V usage is TRBV4-1 and J usage is TRBJ2-4; maybe TRBD1 (6 bases). V dropped 3 bases and J dropped 7 bases, with 16 bases sitting between them. The CDR3 has 15 amino acids. CDR1 and CDR2 from the germline V gene are MGHRA and YSYEKL. Incomplete CDR3 DNA: TGCGCCAGCAGCCAGACAGTGGGGGCGTATAACATT. Residues: CASSQTVGAYNI. The complete CDR3 sequence is CASSQTVGAYNIQYF.

Here the CDR3 reads CASSLWTGDPYGYTF. CDR3 DNA (partial): TGCGCCAGCAGCTTATGGACAGGGGACCCCTATGGC. The V gene is TRBV5-1, the J gene TRBJ1-2, with 9 bases that match TRBD1. The sequenced fragment ends 3 residues before the CDR3 boundary, so the rest is inferred from the germline J gene. CDR3 length: 15 amino acids. Trimming cost V 2 bases and J 4 bases; bases outside gene matches: 6. Germline assignment: CDR1 SGHRS and CDR2 YFSETQ. The full variable domain, rest sourced from reference TRBV5-1 and TRBJ1-2, is KAGVTQTPRYLIKTRGQQVTLSCSPISGHRSVSWYQQTPGQGLQFLFEYFSETQRNKGNFPGRFSGRQFSNSRSEMNVSTLELGDSALYLCASSLWTGDPYGYTFGSGTRLTVV.

Worth noting for this clone: The read halts 3 residues ahead of the CDR3 end, with the missing end drawn from the germline J gene. The chain couples TRBV6-4 to TRBJ2-6; maybe TRBD1 (6 bases). This CDR3 comprises 16 residues. V was pared by 3 bases and J by 4 bases, with 13 bases between. Germline V lookup: CDR1 MRHNA, CDR2 SNTAGT. The sequenced CDR3 bases are TGTGCCAGCAGTGATTCCCCAGGGGCCGGGGCCAACGTC. It encodes CASSDSPGAGANV. The whole CDR3 sequence is CASSDSPGAGANVLTF.

A note on this clone: Read sequence stops 3 residues before the CDR3 end, and the germline J gene provides the missing end. This sequence joins TRBV24-1 and TRBJ1-1; a possible D gene is TRBD1 (6 bases). The germline CDR1 and CDR2 sequences are KGHDR and SFDVKD. Between the trimmed V and J ends, which lost 11 bases and 3 bases, there was a span of 12 bases. The CDR3 runs to 12 residues. CDR3 in amino acids: CAISGVHTEAFF. CDR3 DNA (partial): TGTGCCATCTCAGGGGTGCACACTGAA.

On this clone: The CDR3 end lies 3 residues beyond the end of the read and is filled in from the germline J gene. The rearrangement links TRBV6-2 or TRBV6-3 to TRBJ1-2, with D hard to call. CDR3 size: 13 residues. The germline V gene encodes CDR1 MNHEY and CDR2 SVGEGT. Trimming cost V 5 bases and J 7 bases, with 14 bases left between them. The sequenced part of the CDR3 DNA is TGTGCCAGCAGTCTACAAGCGCGGTTTGGC. Protein sequence: CASSLQARFG. The full-length CDR3 reads as CASSLQARFGYTF.

Regarding this clone: Read data end 3 residues before the CDR3 end; the end is taken from the germline J gene. The rearrangement joins TRBV19 to TRBJ1-2; 7 positions agree with TRBD1. Germline CDR1 is LNHDA and CDR2 is SQIVND (reference sequence). V lost 6 bases and J lost 4; bases outside the gene matches: 8. The CDR3 has 14 residues. Incomplete CDR3 DNA: TGTGCCAGTAGCTTCCAGGGGGTGGCCTATGGC. Its translation is CASSFQGVAYG. The entire CDR3 is CASSFQGVAYGYTF.

With regard to this clone: The read falls 3 residues short of the CDR3 end, and the missing part is taken from the germline J gene. V usage is TRBV30 and J usage is TRBJ1-4; TRBD1 aligns across 9 bases. The CDR3 loop spans 16 amino acids. The trim removed 2 bases at V and 4 bases at J, leaving 8 bases unmatched. Germline V gives CDR1 GTSNPN, CDR2 SVGIG (reference sequence). The CDR3 reads CAWSPLTGGNNEKLFF. The DNA read from the CDR3 is TGTGCCTGGAGTCCCCTGACAGGGGGTAATAATGAAAAA.

A remark on this clone: The read ends 3 residues before the CDR3 terminus; that terminus is restored from the germline J gene. The rearrangement joins TRBV18 to TRBJ1-6; TRBD1 is a possible D gene (5 bases). Germline CDR1 KGHSH, CDR2 LQKENI. V was pared by 6 bases and J by 0 bases, with 9 bases between. The CDR3 extends over 15 amino acids. The CDR3 bases that were read are TGTGCCAGCTCTCGGGGGAGCTCCTATAATTCACCC. Residues: CASSRGSSYNSP. The complete CDR3 protein is CASSRGSSYNSPLHF.

Remarks on this clone: The CDR3 end falls 3 residues outside the read, so it is completed with the germline J gene. The J gene is TRBJ2-3, the V gene TRBV9; TRBD2 might be the D (6 bases). The length of the CDR3 is 15 residues. From germline, CDR1 is SGDLS and CDR2 YYNGEE. V shed 0 bases and J shed 1 base, with 9 bases lying between them. The DNA read from the CDR3 is TGTGCCAGCAGCGTAGGCCAGCGGGGCACAGATACG. Translated, it gives CASSVGQRGTDT. In full, the CDR3 reads CASSVGQRGTDTQYF.

A note on this clone: The missing CDR3 end, 3 residues past where the read stops, is filled in from the germline J gene. Other nucleotide sequences from this sample produce the same CDR3. The J gene is TRBJ2-5, the V gene TRBV5-4; D possibly corresponds to TRBD1 (6 bases). The CDR3 length is 14 residues. V lost 2 bases and J lost 3, with 11 bases in between. Germline CDR1 SGHNT, CDR2 YYREEE (reference sequence). The chain's CDR3 is CASSLQGREETQYF. CDR3 DNA (partial): TGTGCCAGCAGCTTACAGGGAAGGGAAGAGACC.

In regard to this clone: The missing CDR3 end, 3 residues past where the read stops, is filled in from the germline J gene. The rearrangement joins TRBV4-2 to TRBJ2-7; 8 nucleotides agree with TRBD2. Germline CDR1 is LGHNA and CDR2 is YNFKEQ. Unmatched junction bases numbered 6, after V lost 5 bases and J lost 3 bases. The CDR3 runs 14 residues. CDR3: CASSSLAGRYEQYF. The covered CDR3 bases are TGTGCCAGCAGCTCCCTAGCGGGCCGCTACGAG.